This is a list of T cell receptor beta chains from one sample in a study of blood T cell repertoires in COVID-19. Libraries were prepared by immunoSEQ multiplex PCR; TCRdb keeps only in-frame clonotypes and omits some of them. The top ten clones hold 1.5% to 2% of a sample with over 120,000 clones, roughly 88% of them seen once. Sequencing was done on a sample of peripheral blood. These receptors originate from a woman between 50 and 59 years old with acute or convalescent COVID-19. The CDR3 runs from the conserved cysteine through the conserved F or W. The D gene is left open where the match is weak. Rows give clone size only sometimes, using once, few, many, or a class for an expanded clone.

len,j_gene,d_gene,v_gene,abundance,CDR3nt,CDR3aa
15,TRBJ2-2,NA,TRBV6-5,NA,TGTGCCAGCAGTTACGCAGGGTTTACGGGCGGGGAGCTGTTTTTT,CASSYAGFTGGELFF
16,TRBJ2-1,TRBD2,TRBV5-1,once,TGCGCCAGCAGCCCAGGACTAGCGGGAGCACACAATGAGCAGTTCTTC,CASSPGLAGAHNEQFF
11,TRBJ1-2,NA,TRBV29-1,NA,TGCAGCGTTAGCCGAGGACAGGGCTACACCTTC,CSVSRGQGYTF
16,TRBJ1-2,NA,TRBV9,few,TGTGCCAGCAGCGAGGGGAGGACACGAGCTAACTATGGCTACACCTTC,CASSEGRTRANYGYTF
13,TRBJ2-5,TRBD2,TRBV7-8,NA,TGTGCCAGCAGCCCCAGCGGGATGGAGACCCAGTACTTC,CASSPSGMETQYF
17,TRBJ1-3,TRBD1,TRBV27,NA,TGTGCCAGCAGTTTATCGGCAGGGGGCAGCTCTGGAAACACCATATATTTT,CASSLSAGGSSGNTIYF
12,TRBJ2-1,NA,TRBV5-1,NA,TGCGCCAGCAGGGATACAGACAATGAGCAGTTCTTC,CASRDTDNEQFF
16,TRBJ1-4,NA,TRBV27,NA,TGTGCCAGCAGTTTCACAGTTATCCCAACTAATGAAAAACTGTTTTTT,CASSFTVIPTNEKLFF
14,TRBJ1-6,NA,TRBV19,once,TGTGCCAGTAGTATAGATCGGGGATACTCACCCCTCCACTTT,CASSIDRGYSPLHF
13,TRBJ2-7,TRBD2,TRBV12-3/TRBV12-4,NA,TGTGCCAGCAGCCTAGCGGGAGGGTACGAGCAGTACTTC,CASSLAGGYEQYF
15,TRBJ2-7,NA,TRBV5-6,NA,TGTGCCAGCAGCGCCGGCCTTTTGGGGAGCTACGAGCAGTACTTC,CASSAGLLGSYEQYF
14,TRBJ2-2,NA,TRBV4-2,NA,TGTGCCAGCAGCCAGTCCGGGATACCCGGGGAGCTGTTTTTT,CASSQSGIPGELFF
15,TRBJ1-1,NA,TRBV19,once,TGTGCCAGTAGTATAGTGGGCAGGGGAAACACTGAAGCTTTCTTT,CASSIVGRGNTEAFF
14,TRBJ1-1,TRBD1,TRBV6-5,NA,TGTGCCAGCAGTTCCGGGACAGGGTATATTGAAGCTTTCTTT,CASSSGTGYIEAFF
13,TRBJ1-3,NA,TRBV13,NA,TGTGCCAGCAGCTTATACAGTGGAAACACCATATATTTT,CASSLYSGNTIYF
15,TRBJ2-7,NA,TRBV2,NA,TGTGCCAGCACCCCTTTGAGTAGTCAATCCTACGAGCAGTACTTC,CASTPLSSQSYEQYF
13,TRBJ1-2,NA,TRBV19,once,TGTGCCAGTAGTATAGGACAGTTAAATGGCTACACCTTC,CASSIGQLNGYTF
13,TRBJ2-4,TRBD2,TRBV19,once,TGTGCCAGTAGTACGGGAGGCCAAAACATTCAGTACTTC,CASSTGGQNIQYF
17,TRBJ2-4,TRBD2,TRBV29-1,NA,TGCAGCGTTTTGTCTAGCGGGAGGGCCGGGGCCAAAAACATTCAGTACTTC,CSVLSSGRAGAKNIQYF
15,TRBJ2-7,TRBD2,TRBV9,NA,TGTGCCAGCAGCGTAGGAGGGGACTACCCCTACGAGCAGTACTTC,CASSVGGDYPYEQYF
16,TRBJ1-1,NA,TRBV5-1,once,TGCGCCAGCAGCCGGAGGGCCCGAGGAACGAACACTGAAGCTTTCTTT,CASSRRARGTNTEAFF
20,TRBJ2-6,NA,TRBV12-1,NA,TGTGCCAGCAGTTCTAGGCGAGGGCGATCCCCGCCCTCTGGGGCCAACGTCCTGACTTTC,CASSSRRGRSPPSGANVLTF
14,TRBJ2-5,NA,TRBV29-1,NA,TGCAGCATAAGCCACGGGGTTCGGCAAGAGACCCAGTACTTC,CSISHGVRQETQYF
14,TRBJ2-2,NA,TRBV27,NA,TGTGCCAGCAGTTTATTTCCCGTGACCGGGGAGCTGTTTTTT,CASSLFPVTGELFF
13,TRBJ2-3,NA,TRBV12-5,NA,TGTGCTAGTGGTTTGCCTCCGCTAGACCCGCAGTATTTT,CASGLPPLDPQYF
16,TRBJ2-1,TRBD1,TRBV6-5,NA,TGTGCCAGCAGTTCCACGACAGGGGCAACCTACAATGAGCAGTTCTTC,CASSSTTGATYNEQFF
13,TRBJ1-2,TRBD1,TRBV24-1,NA,TGTGCCACCAGCGGGACAGGGGGCGATGGCTACACCTTC,CATSGTGGDGYTF
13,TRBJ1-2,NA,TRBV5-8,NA,TGTGCCAGCCTCCCCCCCGGTGGCTATGGCTACACCTTC,CASLPPGGYGYTF
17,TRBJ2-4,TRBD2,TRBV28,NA,TGTGCCAGCAGTGACGTCGCGGGGGGCCCGGTGAAAAACATTCAGTACTTC,CASSDVAGGPVKNIQYF
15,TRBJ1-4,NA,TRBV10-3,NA,TGTGCCATCAGTGAAGTTCAGGGAGGGGGTGAAAAACTGTTTTTT,CAISEVQGGGEKLFF
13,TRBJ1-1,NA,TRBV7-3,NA,TGTGCCAGCAGCTCACAGGGCGCGTCTGAAGCTTTCTTT,CASSSQGASEAFF
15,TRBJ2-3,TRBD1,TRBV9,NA,TGTGCCAGCAGCGTACGGACAGGGATCACAGATACGCAGTATTTT,CASSVRTGITDTQYF
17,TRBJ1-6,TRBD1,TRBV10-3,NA,TGTGCCATCAGTGAGACGGACAGGAGCTCCTATAATTCACCCCTCCACTTT,CAISETDRSSYNSPLHF
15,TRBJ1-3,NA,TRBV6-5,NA,TGTGCCAGCAGTCCAGCGGACTCCTCTGGAAACACCATATATTTT,CASSPADSSGNTIYF
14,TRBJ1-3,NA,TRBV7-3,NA,TGTGCCAGCAGCCCGCCGGGTTTAGGAAACACCATATATTTT,CASSPPGLGNTIYF
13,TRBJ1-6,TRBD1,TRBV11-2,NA,TGTGCCAGCAGGACAGGGTTTGATTCACCCCTCCACTTT,CASRTGFDSPLHF
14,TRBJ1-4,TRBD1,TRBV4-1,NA,TGCGCCAGCAGCCGAAGGACAGGGGAGGAAAAACTGTTTTTT,CASSRRTGEEKLFF
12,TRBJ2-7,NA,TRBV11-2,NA,TGTGCCAGCAGCCCCGACAGCTACGAGCAGTACTTC,CASSPDSYEQYF
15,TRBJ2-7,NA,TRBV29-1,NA,TGCAGCGTTGACCGCGCGGGATCGAGCACCTACGAGCAGTACTTC,CSVDRAGSSTYEQYF
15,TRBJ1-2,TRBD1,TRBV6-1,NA,TGTGCCAGCAGTGAATCCAAGACAGGGGGACATGGCTACACCTTC,CASSESKTGGHGYTF
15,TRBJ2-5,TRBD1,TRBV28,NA,TGTGCCAGCAGTTTAGGACAGGGAGGACGAGAGACCCAGTACTTC,CASSLGQGGRETQYF
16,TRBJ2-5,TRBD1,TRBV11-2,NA,TGTGCCAGCAGCTTATTTGGACAGGGCTGGCGTGACACCCAGTACTTC,CASSLFGQGWRDTQYF
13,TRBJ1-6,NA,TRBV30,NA,TGTGCCTGGACGAACGGGAGGGGTTCACCCCTCCACTTT,CAWTNGRGSPLHF
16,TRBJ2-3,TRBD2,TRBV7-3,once,TGTGCCAGCAGCTTACGGTCTAGCGGGACTAGGGGTACGCAGTATTTT,CASSLRSSGTRGTQYF
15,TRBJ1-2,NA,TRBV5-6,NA,TGTGCCAGCAGCTTGGCAGGGTTCATCCTCTATGGCTACACCTTC,CASSLAGFILYGYTF
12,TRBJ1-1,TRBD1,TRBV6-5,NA,TGTGCCAGTTACAACAGGGGCCCTGAAGCTTTCTTT,CASYNRGPEAFF
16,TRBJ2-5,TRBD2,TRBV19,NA,TGTGCCAGTAGTATATCTACGCGGGGGTACCAAGAGACCCAGTACTTC,CASSISTRGYQETQYF
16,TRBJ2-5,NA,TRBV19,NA,TGTGCCAGTAGTATAGTCGGAGGGGGCGGGCAAGAGACCCAGTACTTC,CASSIVGGGGQETQYF
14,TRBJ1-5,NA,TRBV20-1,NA,TGCAGTGCTAGTCCCGGTTATAGCAATCAGCCCCAGCATTTT,CSASPGYSNQPQHF
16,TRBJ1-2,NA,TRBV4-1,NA,TGCGCCAGCAGCCAAGAATCGGAGGTGAATCTCTATGGCTACACCTTC,CASSQESEVNLYGYTF
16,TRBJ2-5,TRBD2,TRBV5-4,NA,TGTGCCAGCAGCCGGGGGACTAGCGGGAGGTTCGAGACCCAGTACTTC,CASSRGTSGRFETQYF
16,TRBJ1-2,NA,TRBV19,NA,TGTGCCAGTAGTATAGATATGGCTGGACAGCCCGGGGGCTACACCTTC,CASSIDMAGQPGGYTF
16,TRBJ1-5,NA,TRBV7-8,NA,TGTGCCAGCAGCTTTAGCTGGCAGGGCGTCAATCAGCCCCAGCATTTT,CASSFSWQGVNQPQHF
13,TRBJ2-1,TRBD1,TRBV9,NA,TGTGCCAGCAGCGCCCCCAGGGGGTACGAGCAGTTCTTC,CASSAPRGYEQFF
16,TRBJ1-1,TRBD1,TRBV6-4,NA,TGTGCCAGCAGTCTTGGACAGGGGAGATCGAACACTGAAGCTTTCTTT,CASSLGQGRSNTEAFF
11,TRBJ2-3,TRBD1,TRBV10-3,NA,TGTGCCATCAGGGGGACAGGGGACCAGTATTTT,CAIRGTGDQYF
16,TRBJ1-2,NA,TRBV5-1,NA,TGCGCCAGCAGCTTGGAATTAGGAGTTGCTAACTATGGCTACACCTTC,CASSLELGVANYGYTF
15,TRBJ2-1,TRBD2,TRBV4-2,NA,TGTGCCAGCAGCCCGTTAGGCGGGAGTATGAATGAGCAGTTCTTC,CASSPLGGSMNEQFF